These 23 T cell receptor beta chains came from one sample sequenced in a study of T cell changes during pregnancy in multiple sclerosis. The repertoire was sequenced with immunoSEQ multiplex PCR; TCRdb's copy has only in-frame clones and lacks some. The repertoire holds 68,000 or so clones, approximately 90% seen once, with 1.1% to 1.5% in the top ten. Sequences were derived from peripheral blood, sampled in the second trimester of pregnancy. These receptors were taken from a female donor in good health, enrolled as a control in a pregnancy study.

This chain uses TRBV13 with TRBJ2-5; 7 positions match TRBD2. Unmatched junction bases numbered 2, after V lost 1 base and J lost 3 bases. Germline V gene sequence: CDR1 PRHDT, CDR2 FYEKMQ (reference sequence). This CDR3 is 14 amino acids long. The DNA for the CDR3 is TGTGCCAGCAGCTTAGCGGGAGGCAAAGAGACCCAGTACTTC. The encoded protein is CASSLAGGKETQYF.

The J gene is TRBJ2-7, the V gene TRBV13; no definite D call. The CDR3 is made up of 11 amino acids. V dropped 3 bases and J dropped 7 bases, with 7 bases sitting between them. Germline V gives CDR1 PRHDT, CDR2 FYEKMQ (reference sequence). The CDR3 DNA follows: TGTGCCAGCAGCTTTTCCGGGGAGCAGTACTTC. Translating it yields CASSFSGEQYF.

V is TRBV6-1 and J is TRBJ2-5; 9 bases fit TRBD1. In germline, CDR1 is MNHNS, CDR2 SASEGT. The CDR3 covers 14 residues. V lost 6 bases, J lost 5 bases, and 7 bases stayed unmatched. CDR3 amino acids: CASSEGQGWETQYF. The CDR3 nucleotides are TGTGCCAGCAGCGAGGGACAGGGCTGGGAGACCCAGTACTTC.

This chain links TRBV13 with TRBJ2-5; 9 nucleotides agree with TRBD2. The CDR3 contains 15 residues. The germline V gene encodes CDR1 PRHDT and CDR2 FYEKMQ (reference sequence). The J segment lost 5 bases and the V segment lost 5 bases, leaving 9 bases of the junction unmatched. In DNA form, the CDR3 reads TGTGCCAGCAGCGGTTATAGCGGGAGTAGGGAGACCCAGTACTTC. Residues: CASSGYSGSRETQYF. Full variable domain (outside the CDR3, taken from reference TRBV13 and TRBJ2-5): AAGVIQSPRHLIKEKRETATLKCYPIPRHDTVYWYQQGPGQDPQFLISFYEKMQSDKGSIPDRFSAQQFSDYHSELNMSSLELGDSALYFCASSGYSGSRETQYFGPGTRLLVL.

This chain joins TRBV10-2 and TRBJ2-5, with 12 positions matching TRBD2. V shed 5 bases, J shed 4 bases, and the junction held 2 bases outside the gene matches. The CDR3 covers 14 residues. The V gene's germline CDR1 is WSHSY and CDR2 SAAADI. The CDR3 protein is CASSTGLAGETQYF. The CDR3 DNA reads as TGCGCCAGCAGTACGGGACTAGCGGGAGAGACCCAGTACTTC.

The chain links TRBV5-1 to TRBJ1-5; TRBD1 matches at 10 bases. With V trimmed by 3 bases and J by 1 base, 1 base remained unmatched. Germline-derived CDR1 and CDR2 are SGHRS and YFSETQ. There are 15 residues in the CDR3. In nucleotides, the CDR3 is TGCGCCAGCAGCTGGACAGGGGGGAGCAATCAGCCCCAGCATTTT. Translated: CASSWTGGSNQPQHF.

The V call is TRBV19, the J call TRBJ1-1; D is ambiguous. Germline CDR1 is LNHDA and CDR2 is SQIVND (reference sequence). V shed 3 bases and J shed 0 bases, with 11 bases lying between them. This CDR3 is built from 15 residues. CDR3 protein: CASSISMTLNTEAFF. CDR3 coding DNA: TGTGCCAGTAGTATCTCGATGACACTGAACACTGAAGCTTTCTTT. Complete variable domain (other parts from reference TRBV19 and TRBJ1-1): DGGITQSPKYLFRKEGQNVTLSCEQNLNHDAMYWYRQDPGQGLRLIYYSQIVNDFQKGDIAEGYSVSREKKESFPLTVTSAQKNPTAFYLCASSISMTLNTEAFFGQGTRLTVV.

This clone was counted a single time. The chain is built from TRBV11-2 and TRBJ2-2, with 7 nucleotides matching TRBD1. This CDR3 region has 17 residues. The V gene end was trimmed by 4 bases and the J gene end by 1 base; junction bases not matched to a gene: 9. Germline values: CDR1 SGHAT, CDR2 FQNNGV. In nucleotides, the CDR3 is TGTGCCAGCAGCTCCACCGCGCAGGGGGTGAACACCGGGGAGCTGTTTTTT. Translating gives CASSSTAQGVNTGELFF.

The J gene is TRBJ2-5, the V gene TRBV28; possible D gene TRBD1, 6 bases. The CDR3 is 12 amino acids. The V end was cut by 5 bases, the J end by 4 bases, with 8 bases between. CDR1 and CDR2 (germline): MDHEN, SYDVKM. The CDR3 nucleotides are TGTGCCAGCAGTCAGGGGCGAGAGACCCAGTACTTC. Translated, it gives CASSQGRETQYF.

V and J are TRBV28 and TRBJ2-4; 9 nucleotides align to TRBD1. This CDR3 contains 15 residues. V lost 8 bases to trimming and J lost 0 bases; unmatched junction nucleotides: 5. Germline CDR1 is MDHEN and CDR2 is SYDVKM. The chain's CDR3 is CASRDRGAAKNIQYF. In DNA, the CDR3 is TGTGCCAGCCGAGACAGGGGGGCAGCCAAAAACATTCAGTACTTC.

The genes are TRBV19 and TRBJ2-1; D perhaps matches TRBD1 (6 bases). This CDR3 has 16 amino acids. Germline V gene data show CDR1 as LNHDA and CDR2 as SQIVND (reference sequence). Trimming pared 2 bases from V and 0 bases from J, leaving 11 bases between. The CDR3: CASSINGQTSYNEQFF. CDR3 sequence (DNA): TGTGCCAGTAGTATAAATGGACAGACCTCCTACAATGAGCAGTTCTTC.

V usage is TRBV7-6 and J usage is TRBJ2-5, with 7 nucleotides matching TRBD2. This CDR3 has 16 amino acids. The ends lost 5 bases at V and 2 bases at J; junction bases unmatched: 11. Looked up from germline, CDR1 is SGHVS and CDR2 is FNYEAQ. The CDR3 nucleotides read TGTGCCAGCAGCCAGTCGGCTAGCGGCTTACAAGAGACCCAGTACTTC. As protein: CASSQSASGLQETQYF.

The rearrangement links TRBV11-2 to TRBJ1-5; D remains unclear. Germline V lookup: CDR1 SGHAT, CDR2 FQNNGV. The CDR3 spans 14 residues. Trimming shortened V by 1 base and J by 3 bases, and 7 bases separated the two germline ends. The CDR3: CASSLGQYNQPQHF. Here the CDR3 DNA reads TGTGCCAGCAGCTTAGGGCAGTACAATCAGCCCCAGCATTTT.

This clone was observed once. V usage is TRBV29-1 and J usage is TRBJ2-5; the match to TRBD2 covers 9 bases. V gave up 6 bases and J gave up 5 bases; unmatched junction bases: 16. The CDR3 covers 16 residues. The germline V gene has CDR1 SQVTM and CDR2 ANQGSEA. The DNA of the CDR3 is TGCAGCGTCTCAGATCCCGTAGCGGGAGCAGGGGAGACCCAGTACTTC. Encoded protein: CSVSDPVAGAGETQYF.

Written as DNA, the CDR3 is TGTGCCAGCAGTTACAGCAGGGGGCTAACCTCCGGGGAGCTGTTTTTT. It is translated as CASSYSRGLTSGELFF. V gene TRBV6-5 combines with J gene TRBJ2-2; TRBD1 matches 8 bases. Trimming cost V 2 bases and J 6 bases; bases outside gene matches: 8. This CDR3 contains 16 residues. From germline, CDR1 is MNHEY and CDR2 SVGAGI.

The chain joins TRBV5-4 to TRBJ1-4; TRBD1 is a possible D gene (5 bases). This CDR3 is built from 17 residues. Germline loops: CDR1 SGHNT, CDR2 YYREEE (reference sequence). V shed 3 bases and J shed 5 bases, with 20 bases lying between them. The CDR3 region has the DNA TGTGCCAGCAGCTCCGCCCAGGGTCGGAGGGGCAATGAAAAACTGTTTTTT. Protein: CASSSAQGRRGNEKLFF.

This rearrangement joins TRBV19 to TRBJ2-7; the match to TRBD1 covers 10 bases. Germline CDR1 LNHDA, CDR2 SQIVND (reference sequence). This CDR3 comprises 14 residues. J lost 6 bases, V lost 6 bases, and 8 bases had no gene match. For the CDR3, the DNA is TGTGCCAGTAGCTTGACCGGGACAGGGGTCGAGCAGTACTTC. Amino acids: CASSLTGTGVEQYF.

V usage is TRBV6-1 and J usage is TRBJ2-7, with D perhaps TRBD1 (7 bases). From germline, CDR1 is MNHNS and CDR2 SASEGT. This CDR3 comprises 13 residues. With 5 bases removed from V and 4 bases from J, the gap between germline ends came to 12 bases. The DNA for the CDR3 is TGTGCCAGCAGTCAGGGGGGTGGGTACGAGCAGTACTTC. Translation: CASSQGGGYEQYF.

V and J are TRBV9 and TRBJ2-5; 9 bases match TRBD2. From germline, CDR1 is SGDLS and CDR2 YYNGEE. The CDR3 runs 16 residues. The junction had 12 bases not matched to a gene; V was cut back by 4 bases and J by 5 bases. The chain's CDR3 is CASSPAGRGGYETQYF. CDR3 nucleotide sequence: TGTGCCAGCAGCCCTGCCGGGCGGGGGGGCTATGAGACCCAGTACTTC.

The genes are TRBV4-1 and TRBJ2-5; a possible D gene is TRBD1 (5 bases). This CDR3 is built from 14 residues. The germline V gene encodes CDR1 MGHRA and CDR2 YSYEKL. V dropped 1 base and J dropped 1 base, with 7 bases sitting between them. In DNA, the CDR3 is TGCGCCAGCAGCCAAGGACAGACCCAAGAGACCCAGTACTTC. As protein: CASSQGQTQETQYF.

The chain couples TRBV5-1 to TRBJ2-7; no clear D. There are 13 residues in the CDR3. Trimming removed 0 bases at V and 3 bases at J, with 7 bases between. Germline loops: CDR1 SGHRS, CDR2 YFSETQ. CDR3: CASSLGGLYEQYF. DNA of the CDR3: TGCGCCAGCAGCTTGGGAGGCCTCTACGAGCAGTACTTC.

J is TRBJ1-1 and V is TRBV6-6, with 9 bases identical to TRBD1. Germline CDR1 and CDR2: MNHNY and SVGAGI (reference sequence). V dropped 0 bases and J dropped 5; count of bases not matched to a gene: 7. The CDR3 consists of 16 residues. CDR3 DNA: TGTGCCAGCAGTTACTCGGGACAGGGACGGGGGACTGAAGCTTTCTTT. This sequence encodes CASSYSGQGRGTEAFF.

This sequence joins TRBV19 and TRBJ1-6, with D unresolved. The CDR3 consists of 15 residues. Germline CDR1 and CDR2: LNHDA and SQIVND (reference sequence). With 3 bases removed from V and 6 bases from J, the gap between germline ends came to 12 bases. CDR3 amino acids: CASSIIGGSNSPLHF. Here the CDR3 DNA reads TGTGCCAGTAGTATTATCGGAGGAAGTAATTCACCCCTCCACTTT.